There are many counts of the clone carrying this T cell receptor (beta chain). Its antigen remains unidentified. MiXCR, applied by TCRdb to the RT-PCR reads, yields one record per CDR3 protein. The repertoire holds some 850,000 distinct CDR3 sequences, with about 18% as singletons. This entry belongs to a study of response to subunit inactivated influenza vaccine. CDR3 length equals 15 residues. V lost 5 bases, J lost 3 bases, and 9 bases stayed unmatched. Findings and limits, study-wide: Authors proposed each seasonal influenza vaccination draws in few new T cells.

This clonotype originated in a man aged 45-65 years who received an inactivated influenza vaccine. The V gene is TRBV12-3 or TRBV12-4, the J gene TRBJ2-7; 8 bases align to TRBD1. Sequencing was performed on PBMCs from blood, taken 5 days after vaccination. CDR3 sequence: CASSIRGTGRYEQYF. The DNA for the CDR3 is TGTGCCAGCAGTATCCGCGGGACAGGCCGCTACGAGCAGTACTTC.